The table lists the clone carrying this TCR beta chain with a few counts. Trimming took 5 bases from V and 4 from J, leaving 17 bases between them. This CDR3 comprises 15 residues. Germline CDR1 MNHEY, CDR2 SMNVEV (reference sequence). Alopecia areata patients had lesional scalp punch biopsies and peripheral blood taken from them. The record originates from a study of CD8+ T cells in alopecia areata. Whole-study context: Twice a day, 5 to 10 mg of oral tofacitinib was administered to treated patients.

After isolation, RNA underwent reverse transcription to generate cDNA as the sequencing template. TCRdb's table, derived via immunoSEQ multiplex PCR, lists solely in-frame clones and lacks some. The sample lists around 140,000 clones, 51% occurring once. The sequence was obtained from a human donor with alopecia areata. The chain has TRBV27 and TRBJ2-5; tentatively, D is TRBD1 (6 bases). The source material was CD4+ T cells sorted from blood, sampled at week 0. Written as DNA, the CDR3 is TGTGCCAGCAGTGAGGGGGTTTTTGGGGGAGAGACCCAGTACTTC. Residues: CASSEGVFGGETQYF.